These T cell receptor beta chains were read from a single sample in a study of beta chain features in type 1 diabetes. The table came from immunoSEQ multiplex PCR; TCRdb's copy has only in-frame clones and leaves some out. The sample includes 120,000 to 150,000 clones, 6.5% to 8.5% seen only once; the top ten take approximately 1.5%. The sequenced sample consisted of central memory CD4+ T cells from blood. Every receptor here comes from a woman in her thirties in good health. The CDR3 runs from the conserved cysteine through the conserved F or W. Fields, in order: J gene, clone size, D gene, CDR3 length, V gene, CDR3 DNA, CDR3 protein. D genes are given only for firm matches. Clone size is stated in some rows and not others, as once, few, many or a class when expanded.

>TRBJ2-7|many|TRBD2|16|TRBV5-1
TGCGCCAGCAGCCTAGGACTAGCGCAAGGCTCCTACGAGCAGTACTTC
CASSLGLAQGSYEQYF
>TRBJ1-5|NA|NA|13|TRBV28
TGTGCCAGCAGTTTAAGTCTATATCAGCCCCAGCATTTT
CASSLSLYQPQHF
>TRBJ2-7|many|NA|11|TRBV6-5
TGTGCCAGCAGTTCGTCGGGCGAGCAGTACTTC
CASSSSGEQYF
>TRBJ2-2|few|TRBD2|17|TRBV19
TGTGCCAGTAGGCCCCCCAAAAGCGGGAGGGACACCGGGGAGCTGTTTTTT
CASRPPKSGRDTGELFF
>TRBJ2-5|NA|NA|16|TRBV27
TGTGCCAGCAGTCCTCGGATGATAGGGAGCCAAGAGACCCAGTACTTC
CASSPRMIGSQETQYF
>TRBJ2-5|NA|NA|14|TRBV18
TGTGCCAGCTCACCACCGGCGCAGGTGGAGACCCAGTACTTC
CASSPPAQVETQYF
>TRBJ2-5|many|NA|12|TRBV29-1
TGCAGCGTTGGACAGGCCCAAGAGACCCAGTACTTC
CSVGQAQETQYF
>TRBJ2-2|few|TRBD2|15|TRBV9
TGTGCCAGTGCGCGTCGGGGGGGTTACACCGGGGAGCTGTTTTTT
CASARRGGYTGELFF
>TRBJ1-4|NA|NA|18|TRBV7-2
TGTGCCAGCAGCCCCCGTCCGGGGGAGGAGGCAACTAATGAAAAACTGTTTTTT
CASSPRPGEEATNEKLFF
>TRBJ2-7|NA|TRBD1|17|TRBV25-1
TGTGCCAGCAGTGACCCCCCGACAGGGGGCTCCTCCTACGAGCAGTACTTC
CASSDPPTGGSSYEQYF
>TRBJ2-7|few|TRBD2|14|TRBV5-1
TGCGCCAGCAGGAGGTCGGGGGGACCCTACGAGCAGTACTTC
CASRRSGGPYEQYF
>TRBJ2-5|NA|TRBD2|13|TRBV6-1
TGTGCCAGCAAGGTGGTAGCGGGGGAGACCCAGTACTTC
CASKVVAGETQYF
>TRBJ1-3|NA|NA|13|TRBV6-5
TGTGCCATCAGTGAGTCCTCTGGAAACACCATATATTTT
CAISESSGNTIYF
>TRBJ2-1|NA|TRBD2|15|TRBV6-4
TGTGCCAGCGCCAGCGGGAGGGGACTACGGGAGGAGCAGTTCTTC
CASASGRGLREEQFF
>TRBJ2-2|NA|NA|14|TRBV5-8
TGTGCCAGCAGCTTAGGCGGGAACACCGGGGAGCTGTTTTTT
CASSLGGNTGELFF
>TRBJ2-1|NA|NA|16|TRBV6-1
TGTGCCAGCAGTGAGACTACCGGGACATACTACAATGAGCAGTTCTTC
CASSETTGTYYNEQFF
>TRBJ1-1|few|TRBD1|15|TRBV4-2
TGTGCCAGCAGCCCGCAGGGGGATTGGGGCGCTGAAGCTTTCTTT
CASSPQGDWGAEAFF
>TRBJ2-5|few|NA|14|TRBV7-3
TGTGCCAGCAGCTTCGGCGGGACCAAAGAGACCCAGTACTTC
CASSFGGTKETQYF
>TRBJ1-2|few|NA|14|TRBV5-5
TGTGCCAGCAGCTTGGAGGGAGCAGGGACAGGCTACACCTTC
CASSLEGAGTGYTF
>TRBJ1-2|few|NA|12|TRBV28
TGTGCCTCGAGCAAACAGGGACATGGCTACACCTTC
CASSKQGHGYTF
>TRBJ1-2|NA|NA|15|TRBV10-3
TGTGCCATCAGTGAGTCGGGGGGACCAGACTATGGCTACACCTTC
CAISESGGPDYGYTF
>TRBJ2-5|few|TRBD2|17|TRBV18
TGTGCCAGCTCACCACTTATCCTAGCGGAGGCCCAAGAGACCCAGTACTTC
CASSPLILAEAQETQYF
>TRBJ1-1|many|NA|14|TRBV19
TGTGCCAGTATGGCTCAGGGAGGGATCACTGAAGCTTTCTTT
CASMAQGGITEAFF
>TRBJ2-7|NA|NA|13|TRBV6-4
TGTGCCAGCTCTGCTGCACTTGGGAGCGAGCAGTACTTC
CASSAALGSEQYF
>TRBJ1-1|NA|TRBD1|12|TRBV28
TGTGCCAGCACTCTCCCGACAGGGGGAGCTTTCTTT
CASTLPTGGAFF
>TRBJ1-3|many|NA|14|TRBV29-1
TGCAGCGTTGTTGACAGGACCTCTGGAAACACCATATATTTT
CSVVDRTSGNTIYF
>TRBJ1-5|many|NA|13|TRBV30
TGTGCCTGGAGCGCGACAGCAGATCAGCCCCAGCATTTT
CAWSATADQPQHF
>TRBJ2-3|few|NA|17|TRBV4-3
TGCGCCAGCAGCCAAAGTCTAGGCAGGGCTAACACAGATACGCAGTATTTT
CASSQSLGRANTDTQYF
>TRBJ1-3|few|NA|15|TRBV11-2
TGTGCCAGCAGCCAGATGTGGGGAGCTGGAAACACCATATATTTT
CASSQMWGAGNTIYF
>TRBJ1-3|NA|NA|15|TRBV18
TGTGCCAGCTCACTTACCCAACAGGGTGGAAACACCATATATTTT
CASSLTQQGGNTIYF
>TRBJ2-7|few|TRBD1|14|TRBV5-6
TGTGCCAGCAGGTCCCAGGGGGCCGACTACGAGCAGTACTTC
CASRSQGADYEQYF
>TRBJ1-2|few|NA|14|TRBV25-1
TGTGCCAGCAGTGAATATGGGGCGAACTATGGCTACACCTTC
CASSEYGANYGYTF
>TRBJ1-1|NA|NA|13|TRBV25-1
TGTGCCAGCATTACCGCCGGGGTTACTGAAGCTTTCTTT
CASITAGVTEAFF
>TRBJ2-3|NA|TRBD2|18|TRBV11-2
TGTGCCAGCAGCTTCCTTGGGACTAGCGGGATTTCCACAGATACGCAGTATTTT
CASSFLGTSGISTDTQYF
>TRBJ2-6|few|TRBD1|17|TRBV6-1
TGTGCCAGCAGTGCCGGGACAGGGGTTTCTGGGGCCAACGTCCTGACTTTC
CASSAGTGVSGANVLTF
>TRBJ2-1|NA|TRBD2|13|TRBV29-1
TGCAGCGTTGACGGGCGGGAGCTTTTAGGGCAGTTCTTC
CSVDGRELLGQFF
>TRBJ2-7|NA|TRBD1|13|TRBV30
TGTGCCTGGAGTGCGGACAGGGACTACGAGCAGTACTTC
CAWSADRDYEQYF
>TRBJ2-1|NA|TRBD2|15|TRBV30
TGTGCCTGGAGTGAACTAGCGGGAGGATATAATGAGCAGTTCTTC
CAWSELAGGYNEQFF
>TRBJ2-3|NA|TRBD1|17|TRBV7-9
TGTGCCAGCAGCCCACAGCTCGGGACAGGGGAAACAGATACGCAGTATTTT
CASSPQLGTGETDTQYF
>TRBJ2-1|many|NA|13|TRBV9
TGTGCCAGCAGCACCGGACGAGGGAATGAGCAGTTCTTC
CASSTGRGNEQFF
>TRBJ1-1|few|TRBD1|14|TRBV6-5
TGTGCCAGCAGTGAGCCGGGACAGGGACCTGAAGCTTTCTTT
CASSEPGQGPEAFF
>TRBJ2-5|many|TRBD2|14|TRBV2
TGTGCCAGCAGTATGGCGGGAGGGCTAAAGACCCAGTACTTC
CASSMAGGLKTQYF
>TRBJ2-5|many|NA|14|TRBV21-1
TGTGCCAGCAGCAAACTAGCGGAGAGCGCGACCCAGTACTTC
CASSKLAESATQYF
>TRBJ1-1|NA|NA|13|TRBV6-5
TGTGCCAGCAGTCGACAGACGAACACTGAAGCTTTCTTT
CASSRQTNTEAFF
>TRBJ2-2|few|TRBD2|18|TRBV5-4
TGTGCCAGCAGCTTGCAAGCTCTAGCGGGAGCCGCCGGAGGGGAGCTGTTTTTT
CASSLQALAGAAGGELFF
>TRBJ2-5|many|TRBD1|16|TRBV2
TGTGCCAGCACCCGAGATATGGGACAGGGGATAGAGACCCAGTACTTC
CASTRDMGQGIETQYF